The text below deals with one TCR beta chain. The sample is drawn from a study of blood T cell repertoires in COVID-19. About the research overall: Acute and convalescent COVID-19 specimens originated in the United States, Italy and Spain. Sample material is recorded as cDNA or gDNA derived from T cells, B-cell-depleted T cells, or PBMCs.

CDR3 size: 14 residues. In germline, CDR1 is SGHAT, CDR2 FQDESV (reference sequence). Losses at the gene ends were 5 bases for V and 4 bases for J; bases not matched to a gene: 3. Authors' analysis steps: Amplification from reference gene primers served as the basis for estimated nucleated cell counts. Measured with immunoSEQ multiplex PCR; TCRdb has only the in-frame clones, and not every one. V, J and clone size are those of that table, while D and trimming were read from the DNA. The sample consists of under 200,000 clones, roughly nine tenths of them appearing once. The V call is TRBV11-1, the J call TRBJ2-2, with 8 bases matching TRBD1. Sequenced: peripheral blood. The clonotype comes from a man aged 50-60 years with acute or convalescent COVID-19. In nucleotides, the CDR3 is TGTGCCAGCAGCCAGACAGGGGTCACCGGGGAGCTGTTTTTT. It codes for CASSQTGVTGELFF.